This T cell receptor (beta chain) was documented in a study of blood T cells in healthy people across ages. The overall study: Capture by template switching was about one barcoded beta molecule per two T cells. Study findings and constraints: Roughly linear declines in TCR beta diversity per million T cells occurred with age.

A second PCR of roughly 7 to 11 cycles used a sample-barcoded 5' primer and a J-beta primer mix. TCRdb reanalysed the 5' RACE reads using MiXCR and keeps one entry per CDR3 protein. The data contain over 550,000 distinct CDR3 sequences, roughly 31% of them singletons. Drawn from each donor were roughly 10 milliliters of peripheral blood. RNA extraction gave at least 5.5 micrograms of total RNA per sample. As to this clonotype: No antigen is known for it.

Germline values: CDR1 SQVTM, CDR2 ANQGSEA. This CDR3 spans 15 amino acids. Deletions cut 6 bases from V and 3 bases from J, with 20 bases between. V is TRBV29-1 and J is TRBJ1-1; D is possibly TRBD1 (6 bases). This clonotype was sampled from an elderly woman in good health. The source material was blood. CDR3 region: CSVSIDRNWDTEAFF. The DNA of the CDR3 is TGCAGCGTGTCGATTGACAGGAACTGGGACACTGAAGCTTTCTTT.